These 22 T cell receptor beta chains were sequenced from one sample in a study of T-cell reconstitution after alpha-beta-depleted transplantation in children. TCRbeta library construction was performed incorporating unique molecular identifiers. TCRdb passed the PCR reads through MiXCR, listing each CDR3 protein once. Among more than 550,000 distinct CDR3 sequences, 10% were seen once, and the ten largest hold less than 4.5%. The sequences come from PBMCs from the stem cell graft donor, collected from the stem cell graft. Every receptor here comes from a human donor who donated a stem cell graft to a child with acute myeloid leukemia.

The chain recombines TRBV12-3 or TRBV12-4 with TRBJ1-2; D is perhaps TRBD1 (5 bases). The CDR3 loop spans 13 amino acids. Between the trimmed V and J ends, which lost 6 bases and 4 bases, there was a span of 12 bases. CDR3 residues: CASREGTFYGYTF. The DNA for the CDR3 is TGTGCCAGCAGGGAGGGGACTTTCTATGGCTACACCTTC.

This clonotype was seen only a few times. V usage is TRBV11-2 and J usage is TRBJ1-1; D gene uncertain. V was trimmed by 4 bases and J by 3 bases, leaving 18 bases between them. Germline CDR1 SGHAT, CDR2 FQNNGV. The CDR3 has 16 residues. The CDR3, as DNA: TGTGCCAGCAGCTCATATGGAGATGGTAGGCACACTGAAGCTTTCTTT. Translating gives CASSSYGDGRHTEAFF.

This clonotype was counted ten times or more. V gene TRBV20-1 combines with J gene TRBJ2-7, with 8 nucleotides matching TRBD1. The CDR3 is 15 amino acids. J gave up 2 bases and V 0 bases, and 6 bases lay outside the gene matches. Looked up from germline, CDR1 is DFQATT and CDR2 is SNEGSKA (reference sequence). The CDR3 here is CSARDAPGGPYEQYF. The CDR3 bases are TGCAGTGCTAGAGATGCCCCAGGGGGCCCCTACGAGCAGTACTTC.

This clonotype turned up a few times. The V call is TRBV20-1, the J call TRBJ2-5; D assignment may be TRBD1 or TRBD2 (5 bases each). The CDR3 contains 13 residues. Per the germline V gene, CDR1 is DFQATT and CDR2 is SNEGSKA (reference sequence). The V end was cut by 8 bases, the J end by 2 bases, with 15 bases between. The CDR3 loop is CSSARDVQETQYF. As DNA, the CDR3 is TGCAGTTCCGCCCGGGACGTGCAAGAGACCCAGTACTTC.

This clonotype appeared a few times. This chain joins TRBV12-3 or TRBV12-4 and TRBJ2-7; TRBD1 is a possible D gene (5 bases). CDR3 size: 12 residues. Trimming stripped 5 bases from V and 6 bases from J, with 11 bases between. This chain's CDR3 is CASSPQGGEQYF. CDR3 in DNA: TGTGCCAGCAGTCCCCAGGGTGGCGAGCAGTACTTC.

This chain joins TRBV27 and TRBJ2-7, with 12 positions matching TRBD2. Trimming took 2 bases from V and 7 from J; bases not matched to a gene: 6. The length of the CDR3 is 15 residues. The germline V gene encodes CDR1 MNHEY and CDR2 SMNVEV (reference sequence). In DNA form, the CDR3 reads TGTGCCAGCAGTTTAACTAGCGGGAGGACAGGAGAGCAGTACTTC. Translation gives CASSLTSGRTGEQYF.

CDR3 region: CAISTGDEKLFF. The DNA for the CDR3 is TGTGCCATCAGCACAGGGGATGAAAAACTGTTTTTT. This chain uses TRBV10-3 with TRBJ1-4; 7 bases line up with TRBD1. The V segment lost 6 bases and the J segment 6 bases; nucleotides outside the gene matches: 1. There are 12 residues in the CDR3. The germline V gene has CDR1 ENHRY and CDR2 SYGVKD.

The chain carries TRBV5-1 and TRBJ2-5; TRBD1 matches at 9 bases. The V gene's germline CDR1 is SGHRS and CDR2 YFSETQ. CDR3 length: 16 residues. V trimming: 0 bases; J trimming: 4 bases; junction bases outside the gene matches: 7. CDR3 in DNA: TGCGCCAGCAGCTTGGCCGGGACAGGGAAGGGAGAGACCCAGTACTTC. It specifies CASSLAGTGKGETQYF.

The J gene is TRBJ2-3, the V gene TRBV29-1, with 8 bases that match TRBD1. Germline V lookup: CDR1 SQVTM, CDR2 ANQGSEA. With V trimmed by 5 bases and J by 0 bases, 7 bases remained unmatched. This CDR3 has 15 amino acids. CDR3 in amino acids: CSVQDRATSTDTQYF. CDR3 in DNA: TGCAGCGTTCAGGACAGGGCCACTAGCACAGATACGCAGTATTTT.

V is TRBV20-1 and J is TRBJ2-3, with 9 bases matching TRBD1. V shed 3 bases, J shed 3 bases, and the junction held 10 bases outside the gene matches. CDR1 and CDR2 from the germline V gene are DFQATT and SNEGSKA (reference sequence). The CDR3 is made up of 16 amino acids. The CDR3 DNA follows: TGCAGTGCTAGGGTATCCCCGGGACAGGGTACAGATACGCAGTATTTT. This translates into CSARVSPGQGTDTQYF.

The gene calls are TRBV7-2 and TRBJ1-1, with a weak D call TRBD1 (5 bases). CDR1 SGHTA and CDR2 FQGNSA come from the germline V gene. Trimming took 5 bases from V and 6 from J, leaving 19 bases between them. The CDR3 covers 15 residues. CDR3 sequence (DNA): TGTGCCAGCAGCGCACATGGCAATTGGGACGCTGAAGCTTTCTTT. Translating gives CASSAHGNWDAEAFF.

This rearrangement joins TRBV18 to TRBJ2-3; D not resolved. V was trimmed by 6 bases and J by 1 base, leaving 11 bases between them. CDR1 KGHSH and CDR2 LQKENI come from the germline V gene. The CDR3 loop spans 14 amino acids. This CDR3 reads CASSPTMGTDTQYF. CDR3 DNA: TGTGCCAGCTCCCCGACCATGGGCACAGATACGCAGTATTTT.

This clonotype was observed a few times. The gene calls are TRBV29-1 and TRBJ2-7, with TRBD2 identical over 14 bases. J was trimmed by 3 bases and V by 4 bases; bases with no gene match: 5. Germline V gene sequence: CDR1 SQVTM, CDR2 ANQGSEA. This CDR3 contains 15 residues. CDR3: CSVGGTSGRFYEQYF. As DNA, the CDR3 is TGCAGCGTTGGGGGGACTAGCGGGAGATTCTACGAGCAGTACTTC.

This clonotype was seen ten or more times. The rearrangement uses TRBV3-1 and TRBJ2-1; 7 bases are a match to TRBD2. The germline V gene encodes CDR1 LGHDT and CDR2 YNNKEL (reference sequence). The CDR3 extends over 15 amino acids. J gave up 1 base and V 1 base, and 1 base lay outside the gene matches. The DNA for the CDR3 is TGTGCCAGCAGCCAAGGAGCGGGATCCTACAATGAGCAGTTCTTC. Encoded protein: CASSQGAGSYNEQFF.

The chain employs TRBV5-1 and TRBJ1-1; D is undetermined. Between the trimmed V and J ends, which lost 6 bases and 1 base, there was a span of 19 bases. CDR1 is SGHRS and CDR2 is YFSETQ in the germline V gene. The CDR3 extends over 16 amino acids. CDR3 sequence: CASTLEDPGRNTEAFF. CDR3 DNA: TGCGCCAGCACCCTCGAGGATCCGGGCCGGAACACTGAAGCTTTCTTT. Using reference TRBV5-1 and TRBJ1-1 for the parts outside the CDR3, the full variable domain is KAGVTQTPRYLIKTRGQQVTLSCSPISGHRSVSWYQQTPGQGLQFLFEYFSETQRNKGNFPGRFSGRQFSNSRSEMNVSTLELGDSALYLCASTLEDPGRNTEAFFGQGTRLTVV.

The chain couples TRBV7-2 to TRBJ2-3; 7 bases fit TRBD1. V was clipped by 5 bases and J by 1 base; unmatched bases: 6. In germline, CDR1 is SGHTA, CDR2 FQGNSA. The CDR3 is 15 amino acids. CDR3 coding DNA: TGTGCCAGCAGCCCTGACAGGGCGGGCACAGATACGCAGTATTTT. It is translated as CASSPDRAGTDTQYF.

V is TRBV4-2 and J is TRBJ2-5; 10 bases line up with TRBD2. After removal of 1 base from V and 1 base from J, the junction contained 3 bases not matched to a gene. The CDR3 spans 16 residues. The germline CDR1 and CDR2 sequences are LGHNA and YNFKEQ. The CDR3 protein is CASSQGTSGRQETQYF. CDR3 nucleotides: TGTGCCAGCAGCCAAGGGACTAGCGGTCGCCAAGAGACCCAGTACTTC.

In nucleotides, the CDR3 is TGTGCCAGCAGTCAATCACATAGCACAGATACGCAGTATTTT. Its protein is CASSQSHSTDTQYF. The rearrangement joins TRBV7-2 to TRBJ2-3; no clear D gene. CDR3 size: 14 residues. CDR1 and CDR2 from the germline V gene are SGHTA and FQGNSA. The ends were cut back, 6 bases at V and 0 bases at J, with 10 bases in the middle.

This clonotype was found many times. This chain links TRBV20-1 with TRBJ2-1; D is unclear. The CDR3 has 14 amino acids. V lost 2 bases, J lost 0 bases, and 8 bases lay in between. Germline lookup yields CDR1 DFQATT and CDR2 SNEGSKA (reference sequence). In nucleotides, the CDR3 is TGCAGTGCTAGAAAAGCGAACTCCTACAATGAGCAGTTCTTC. It encodes CSARKANSYNEQFF.

Only a few counts were recorded for this clonotype. The gene calls are TRBV20-1 and TRBJ2-7; a possible D gene is TRBD2 (7 bases). Trimming took 5 bases from V and 11 from J, leaving 16 bases between them. This CDR3 region has 11 residues. Germline assignment: CDR1 DFQATT and CDR2 SNEGSKA (reference sequence). Here the CDR3 reads CSAPGGGSEYF. In DNA form, the CDR3 reads TGCAGTGCTCCGGGGGGCGGCAGTGAGTACTTC.

This clonotype showed up many times. The gene calls are TRBV7-3 and TRBJ2-3; the D is unclear. With 1 base removed from V and 1 base from J, the gap between germline ends came to 9 bases. From germline, CDR1 is SGHTA and CDR2 FQGTGA. The CDR3 has 15 residues. The CDR3 region has the DNA TGTGCCAGCAGCTTAATATCGCCGGGCACAGATACGCAGTATTTT. It yields the protein CASSLISPGTDTQYF.

The V and J genes are TRBV5-5 and TRBJ2-7; maybe TRBD1 (6 bases). This CDR3 has 17 residues. The V end was cut by 6 bases, the J end by 3 bases, with 25 bases between. Germline V gene sequence: CDR1 SGHKS, CDR2 YYEKEE (reference sequence). CDR3 in DNA: TGTGCCAGCATTCCTGGAGAGGAATTACAGGGCTTCTACGAGCAGTACTTC. Amino acid sequence: CASIPGEELQGFYEQYF.